This TCR beta chain was retrieved from a study of regulatory T cells in long-lasting Graves disease. Study background: The criterion for persistent Graves' disease was over 5 years of antithyroid drugs with positive TSH receptor antibodies.

This clonotype was seen at least ten times. V lost 7 bases and J lost 1; bases outside the gene matches: 4. This CDR3 is 14 amino acids long. HTBI primers from iRepertoire and Arm-PCR of CDR3 regions yielded the TCR beta libraries. In the original analysis: Identification yielded approximately 67 TRBV and about 15 TRBJ segments across samples. TCRdb re-derived calls from the multiplex PCR reads in MiXCR, one entry per CDR3 protein. The authors' filters were not applied to this entry. The sample carries approximately 400,000 distinct CDR3 sequences, more than 20% recorded once. Stated time point: persistent/refractory GD, antithyroid drugs over 5 years with positive TRAb. PBMCs provided the RNA from which the TCR library was made. About 9.1 milliliters of peripheral blood went into EDTA tubes.

The origin of this receptor is a female donor with Graves disease. The sequencing used peripheral blood mononuclear cells (PBMCs), collected when the disease was refractory, from a patient treated with antithyroid drugs. The J gene is TRBJ1-1, the V gene TRBV12-3 or TRBV12-4; TRBD1 matches at 9 bases. The chain's CDR3 is CASIDRGWNTEAFF. The CDR3 DNA reads as TGTGCCAGCATCGACAGGGGGTGGAACACTGAAGCTTTCTTT.